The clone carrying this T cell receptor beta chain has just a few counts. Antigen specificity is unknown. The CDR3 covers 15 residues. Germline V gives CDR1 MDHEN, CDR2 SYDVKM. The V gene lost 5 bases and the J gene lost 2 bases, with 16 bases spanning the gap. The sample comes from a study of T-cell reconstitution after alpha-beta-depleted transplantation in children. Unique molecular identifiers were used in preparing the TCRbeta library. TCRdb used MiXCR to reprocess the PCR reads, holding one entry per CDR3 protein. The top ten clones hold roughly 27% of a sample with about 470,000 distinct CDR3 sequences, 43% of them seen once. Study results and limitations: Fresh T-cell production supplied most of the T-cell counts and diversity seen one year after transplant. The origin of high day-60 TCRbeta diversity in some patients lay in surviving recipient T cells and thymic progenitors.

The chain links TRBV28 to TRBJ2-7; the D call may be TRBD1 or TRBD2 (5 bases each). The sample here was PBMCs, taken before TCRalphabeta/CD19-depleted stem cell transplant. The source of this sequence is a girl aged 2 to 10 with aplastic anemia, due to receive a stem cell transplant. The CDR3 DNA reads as TGTGCCAGCAGTCCGCCGGGACCGAAAACCTACGAGCAGTACTTC. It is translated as CASSPPGPKTYEQYF.